This entry lists 21 T cell receptor beta chains sequenced from one sample in a study of T cell responses to AZD1222 COVID-19 vaccine. Here immunoSEQ multiplex PCR was the method, and the copy in TCRdb shows in-frame clones only, minus some. The sample has around 130,000 clones, nearly 95% seen once. This specimen consisted of peripheral blood, obtained on day 0 of AZD1222 vaccination. The receptors come from an adult in good health.

This chain uses TRBV4-1 with TRBJ2-2; D uncertain. The CDR3 runs 14 residues. Germline CDR1 MGHRA, CDR2 YSYEKL. The germline V and J ends were trimmed by 4 bases and 7 bases, with 13 bases remaining between them. CDR3 nucleotides: TGCGCCAGCAGCCCTATTCTACGCAACGGGGAGCTGTTTTTT. Its protein product is CASSPILRNGELFF.

The chain is built from TRBV6-2 or TRBV6-3 and TRBJ1-1, with a weak D call TRBD1 (5 bases). CDR3 length: 16 amino acids. V was trimmed by 5 bases and J by 6 bases, leaving 22 bases between them. Germline V CDR1 and CDR2: MNHEY, SVGEGT. The CDR3 sequence: CASSPGTDGFRPEAFF. The CDR3, as DNA: TGTGCCAGCAGTCCCGGGACGGATGGTTTCAGGCCTGAAGCTTTCTTT.

This chain links TRBV7-2 with TRBJ2-5; D not certain. Per the germline V gene, CDR1 is SGHTA and CDR2 is FQGNSA. This CDR3 is 15 amino acids long. V lost 2 bases and J lost 5, with 15 bases in between. The CDR3 is CASSLLSDPGETQYF. The CDR3 nucleotides are TGTGCCAGCAGCTTACTCTCGGACCCTGGGGAGACCCAGTACTTC. Full variable domain (missing parts from reference TRBV7-2 and TRBJ2-5): GAGVSQSPSNKVTEKGKDVELRCDPISGHTALYWYRQSLGQGLEFLIYFQGNSAPDKSGLPSDRFSAERTGGSVSTLTIQRTQQEDSAVYLCASSLLSDPGETQYFGPGTRLLVL.

The chain employs TRBV28 and TRBJ1-2, with TRBD1 matching over 9 bases. After removal of 6 bases from V and 3 bases from J, the junction contained 5 bases not matched to a gene. The CDR3 is 14 residues long. Germline values: CDR1 MDHEN, CDR2 SYDVKM. This CDR3 is CASSLGDRDYGYTF. CDR3 in DNA: TGTGCCAGCAGCCTGGGGGACAGGGACTATGGCTACACCTTC.

The gene calls are TRBV28 and TRBJ1-5; D perhaps matches TRBD1 (6 bases). This CDR3 has 12 amino acids. CDR1 and CDR2 (germline): MDHEN, SYDVKM. The V and J ends lost 8 bases and 6 bases respectively, with 11 bases between them. The CDR3 DNA is TGTGCCAGCGGAGAACAGGGTCAGCCCCAGCATTTT. Encoded protein: CASGEQGQPQHF.

The gene calls are TRBV24-1 and TRBJ1-2; D is uncertain. The CDR3 has 13 amino acids. In germline, CDR1 is KGHDR, CDR2 SFDVKD. Trimming took off 5 bases at V and 3 bases at J, with 9 bases between the two ends. CDR3 in amino acids: CATSVKPHYGYTF. Written as DNA, the CDR3 is TGTGCCACCAGTGTCAAACCTCACTATGGCTACACCTTC.

This rearrangement joins TRBV29-1 to TRBJ1-1; D unclear. V lost 6 bases and J 3 bases, leaving 8 bases between the germline ends. The germline gives CDR1 SQVTM, CDR2 ANQGSEA. The CDR3 spans 11 residues. This CDR3 reads CSVVHYTEAFF. CDR3 DNA sequence: TGCAGCGTCGTTCATTACACTGAAGCTTTCTTT.

V is TRBV7-9 and J is TRBJ2-1; 9 nucleotides match TRBD1. V trimming: 7 bases; J trimming: 3 bases; junction bases outside the gene matches: 10. This CDR3 spans 16 amino acids. Looked up from germline, CDR1 is SEHNR and CDR2 is FQNEAQ (reference sequence). The CDR3 region has the DNA TGTGCCAGCACCAGTCCCGGGACAGGGAACTACAATGAGCAGTTCTTC. Its translation is CASTSPGTGNYNEQFF.

The chain couples TRBV12-2 to TRBJ2-2. TRBV12-2 is a recognized pseudogene. The CDR3 is 15 amino acids. The chain's CDR3 is CASRSPGRQVGELFF. Written as DNA, the CDR3 is TGTGCAAGTCGCTCCCCCGGGCGCCAGGTCGGGGAGCTGTTTTTT.

This chain joins TRBV6-2 or TRBV6-3 and TRBJ2-3; TRBD1 might be the D (6 bases). Per germline, CDR1 MNHEY and CDR2 SVGEGT. The CDR3 runs 15 residues. V was clipped by 6 bases and J by 6 bases, with 19 bases between them. The CDR3 coding sequence is TGTGCCAGCAGCCCTGGGACCCGGGGACATGATACGCAGTATTTT. It translates to CASSPGTRGHDTQYF.

In this sample, this clone turned up once. This chain uses TRBV6-5 with TRBJ2-7; D perhaps matches TRBD1 (7 bases). Between the trimmed V and J ends, which lost 6 bases and 2 bases, there was a span of 17 bases. The V gene's germline CDR1 is MNHEY and CDR2 SVGAGI. The CDR3 runs to 15 residues. The CDR3: CASSSGGITTYEQYF. DNA for the CDR3: TGTGCCAGCAGCTCAGGGGGGATTACTACCTACGAGCAGTACTTC.

This clone has a single count. The rearrangement uses TRBV18 and TRBJ2-4; D is undetermined. CDR3 size: 15 residues. The V gene lost 6 bases and the J gene lost 0 bases, with 12 bases spanning the gap. Germline CDR1 and CDR2: KGHSH and LQKENI. CDR3: CASSGTNIAKNIQYF. The CDR3 coding sequence is TGTGCCAGCTCCGGTACCAACATAGCCAAAAACATTCAGTACTTC.

The chain is built from TRBV5-4 and TRBJ1-6; the D gene is possibly TRBD1 (5 bases). This CDR3 is built from 17 residues. From germline, CDR1 is SGHNT and CDR2 YYREEE (reference sequence). Trimming stripped 4 bases from V and 7 bases from J, with 21 bases between. The CDR3 region has the DNA TGTGCCAGCAGCGGGCCGGGACGCCCGACTAGGAATTCACCCCTCCACTTT. Translated: CASSGPGRPTRNSPLHF.

The rearrangement uses TRBV30 and TRBJ1-5; D is perhaps TRBD1 (6 bases). V lost 0 bases, J lost 0 bases, and 12 bases lay in between. The CDR3 covers 16 residues. Germline V gene lookup returns CDR1 GTSNPN and CDR2 SVGIG (reference sequence). The CDR3: CAWSVPGAISNQPQHF. The CDR3 DNA sequence: TGTGCCTGGAGTGTCCCAGGGGCCATTAGCAATCAGCCCCAGCATTTT.

This chain connects TRBV5-5 to TRBJ1-1, with D hard to call. Deletions cut 0 bases from V and 9 bases from J, with 9 bases between. Germline V gives CDR1 SGHKS, CDR2 YYEKEE (reference sequence). CDR3 length: 12 residues. The CDR3 sequence is CASSLGQTKAFF. The CDR3 DNA sequence: TGTGCCAGCAGCTTGGGGCAGACAAAAGCTTTCTTT. The full variable domain, in which reference TRBV5-5 and TRBJ1-1 provide the parts outside the CDR3, is DAGVTQSPTHLIKTRGQQVTLRCSPISGHKSVSWYQQVLGQGPQFIFQYYEKEERGRGNFPDRFSARQFPNYSSELNVNALLLGDSALYLCASSLGQTKAFFGQGTRLTVV.

This chain joins TRBV19 and TRBJ1-2; 9 bases align to TRBD1. V shed 7 bases and J 3 bases; nucleotides not matched to a gene: 9. The germline V gene encodes CDR1 LNHDA and CDR2 SQIVND (reference sequence). The CDR3 has 15 amino acids. Here the CDR3 reads CASTEAGQGYYGYTF. The CDR3 region has the DNA TGTGCCAGTACCGAAGCCGGACAGGGGTACTATGGCTACACCTTC. The entire variable domain, with the rest obtained from reference TRBV19 and TRBJ1-2, is as follows: DGGITQSPKYLFRKEGQNVTLSCEQNLNHDAMYWYRQDPGQGLRLIYYSQIVNDFQKGDIAEGYSVSREKKESFPLTVTSAQKNPTAFYLCASTEAGQGYYGYTFGSGTRLTVV.

The chain employs TRBV19 and TRBJ1-1; 9 bases are shared with TRBD1. After removal of 2 bases from V and 1 base from J, the junction contained 2 bases not matched to a gene. Germline V gene sequence: CDR1 LNHDA, CDR2 SQIVND (reference sequence). CDR3 size: 15 residues. CDR3 sequence: CASSIPDRGNTEAFF. The CDR3 DNA follows: TGTGCCAGTAGTATACCGGACAGGGGGAACACTGAAGCTTTCTTT.

The chain links TRBV30 to TRBJ1-2, with 11 bases that match TRBD1. The germline gives CDR1 GTSNPN, CDR2 SVGIG (reference sequence). This CDR3 is 15 amino acids long. CDR3 coding DNA: TGTGCGTTGTCCCGGGACAGGGGGGAAGAGGAAGGCTACACCTTC. This translates into CALSRDRGEEEGYTF.

This sequence joins TRBV27 and TRBJ2-2; no reliable D call. The CDR3 length is 14 residues. Germline CDR1 and CDR2: MNHEY and SMNVEV (reference sequence). Trimming removed 5 bases from V and 0 bases from J, with 7 bases in between. The CDR3 sequence: CASSPITNTGELFF. CDR3 DNA: TGTGCCAGCAGTCCCATCACGAACACCGGGGAGCTGTTTTTT.

The J gene is TRBJ1-5, the V gene TRBV24-1; 7 nucleotides align to TRBD1. CDR3 length: 15 residues. Germline CDR1 is KGHDR and CDR2 is SFDVKD. V shed 4 bases, J shed 0 bases, and the junction held 2 bases outside the gene matches. CDR3 in amino acids: CATSEGQYSNQPQHF. CDR3 bases: TGTGCCACCAGTGAGGGACAGTATAGCAATCAGCCCCAGCATTTT.

The chain couples TRBV5-1 to TRBJ2-2, with D possibly called TRBD1 or TRBD2 (5 bases each). CDR3 length: 14 residues. Germline V gives CDR1 SGHRS, CDR2 YFSETQ. V shed 7 bases and J shed 0 bases, with 10 bases lying between them. The CDR3 here is CASGRDANTGELFF. The DNA of the CDR3 is TGCGCCAGCGGCCGGGACGCGAACACCGGGGAGCTGTTTTTT.